This T cell receptor beta chain was profiled in a study of monozygotic twins with inflammatory bowel disease. Notes on the study in general: What may have added variability to patient repertoires is that immunosuppressive treatments differed. Repertoire similarity did not differ between concordant and discordant twins, perhaps due to limited power.

Two rounds of nested PCR, of about 16 and 10 cycles, were run on TCRalpha and TCRbeta cDNA. After re-calling the 5' RACE reads, TCRdb lists one entry per CDR3 protein, DNA absent. Here the sample table reports around 190,000 distinct CDR3 sequences. The CDR3 covers 18 residues. The germline CDR1 and CDR2 sequences are MNHNS and SASEGT. About this clonotype itself: No antigen is known for it.

Sequencing input: blood. This chain uses TRBV6-1 with TRBJ2-7; TCRdb gives TRBD1 as the D gene, but with no DNA this cannot be confirmed. The TCR was taken from a human donor with ulcerative colitis or Crohn's disease, or a healthy co-twin of an affected twin (not recorded which). This CDR3 reads CASRRTGFGDDQGNEQYF.